Listed here are 23 T cell receptor beta chains from one sample, sequenced in a study of OX40 agonist ivuxolimab in advanced cancers. Profiling relied on immunoSEQ multiplex PCR, and the TCRdb table lists in-frame clones only, not all of them. The repertoire holds about 50,000 clones, with 75% to 85% as singletons. This sample comprised CD4+ or CD8+ T cells sorted from blood, obtained in a trial of the OX40 agonist ivuxolimab. All receptors derive from an adult with an advanced solid tumor such as melanoma, head and neck, liver or kidney cancer.

The rearrangement uses TRBV7-6 and TRBJ2-2; TRBD2 is a possible D gene (7 bases). Germline V gene lookup returns CDR1 SGHVS and CDR2 FNYEAQ. Trimming pared 5 bases from V and 1 base from J, leaving 20 bases between. This CDR3 spans 18 amino acids. The CDR3: CASSLSGGAFLNTGELFF. DNA of the CDR3: TGTGCCAGCAGCCTAAGTGGGGGGGCGTTTTTGAACACCGGGGAGCTGTTTTTT. The full variable domain, completed using reference TRBV7-6 and TRBJ2-2, is GAGVSQSPRYKVTKRGQDVALRCDPISGHVSLYWYRQALGQGPEFLTYFNYEAQQDKSGLPNDRFSAERPEGSISTLTIQRTEQRDSAMYRCASSLSGGAFLNTGELFFGEGSRLTVL.

This chain uses TRBV5-6 with TRBJ2-5; perhaps TRBD2 as D (6 bases). CDR3 length: 15 amino acids. V gave up 6 bases and J gave up 0 bases, with 15 bases separating them. Germline-derived CDR1 and CDR2 are SGHDT and YYEEEE. The CDR3 here is CASTPGGWYQETQYF. The CDR3 bases are TGTGCCAGCACCCCCGGGGGTTGGTACCAAGAGACCCAGTACTTC. The whole variable domain, filled in from reference TRBV5-6 and TRBJ2-5, reads DAGVTQSPTHLIKTRGQQVTLRCSPKSGHDTVSWYQQALGQGPQFIFQYYEEEERQRGNFPDRFSGHQFPNYSSELNVNALLLGDSALYLCASTPGGWYQETQYFGPGTRLLVL.

The chain combines TRBV19 with TRBJ1-5; perhaps TRBD1 as D (6 bases). The CDR3 sequence is 15 residues long. Germline-derived CDR1 and CDR2 are LNHDA and SQIVND (reference sequence). The germline V and J ends were trimmed by 7 bases and 0 bases, with 13 bases remaining between them. Here the CDR3 reads CASTQGPGSNQPQHF. DNA of the CDR3: TGTGCCAGTACCCAGGGGCCGGGTAGCAATCAGCCCCAGCATTTT.

This rearrangement joins TRBV9 to TRBJ2-1; D gene uncertain. CDR3 length: 15 residues. Looked up from germline, CDR1 is SGDLS and CDR2 is YYNGEE. V was pared by 0 bases and J by 2 bases, with 9 bases between. CDR3 protein: CASSVVPSAYNEQFF. CDR3 in DNA: TGTGCCAGCAGCGTAGTCCCCTCGGCCTACAATGAGCAGTTCTTC.

The rearrangement joins TRBV29-1 to TRBJ2-5; weak D call: TRBD1 (5 bases). V was clipped by 4 bases and J by 1 base, with 7 bases between them. The CDR3 sequence is 12 residues long. From germline, CDR1 is SQVTM and CDR2 ANQGSEA. Here the CDR3 reads CSVGGSQETQYF. CDR3 bases: TGCAGCGTTGGGGGCAGCCAAGAGACCCAGTACTTC.

This chain uses TRBV30 with TRBJ1-1; 11 bases fit TRBD1. The CDR3 is made up of 20 amino acids. Per germline, CDR1 GTSNPN and CDR2 SVGIG (reference sequence). J gave up 2 bases and V 0 bases, and 17 bases lay outside the gene matches. The CDR3 region is CAWSVRTWTGGSGPNTEAFF. Written as DNA, the CDR3 is TGTGCCTGGAGTGTAAGAACTTGGACAGGGGGCTCGGGGCCAAACACTGAAGCTTTCTTT.

This rearrangement joins TRBV2 to TRBJ1-2, with 7 nucleotides matching TRBD1. Trimming took 11 bases from V and 8 from J; bases not matched to a gene: 20. The CDR3 is made up of 15 amino acids. The germline CDR1 and CDR2 sequences are SNHLY and FYNNEI. The CDR3 sequence is CASRDRELGGSGYTF. In nucleotides, the CDR3 is TGTGCCTCACGAGACAGGGAACTAGGAGGATCCGGCTACACCTTC. The full variable domain, completed using reference TRBV2 and TRBJ1-2, is EPEVTQTPSHQVTQMGQEVILRCVPISNHLYFYWYRQILGQKVEFLVSFYNNEISEKSEIFDDQFSVERPDGSNFTLKIRSTKLEDSAMYFCASRDRELGGSGYTFGSGTRLTVV.

Only a few counts were recorded for this clone. V usage is TRBV9 and J usage is TRBJ2-5; 12 bases align to TRBD2. The V segment lost 3 bases and the J segment 2 bases; nucleotides outside the gene matches: 8. From germline, CDR1 is SGDLS and CDR2 YYNGEE. The CDR3 is 17 amino acids. The CDR3 reads CASSGSRLAGGQETQYF. The CDR3 DNA reads TGTGCCAGCAGCGGATCTCGGCTAGCGGGAGGGCAAGAGACCCAGTACTTC. The whole variable domain, filled in from reference TRBV9 and TRBJ2-5, reads DSGVTQTPKHLITATGQRVTLRCSPRSGDLSVYWYQQSLDQGLQFLIQYYNGEERAKGNILERFSAQQFPDLHSELNLSSLELGDSALYFCASSGSRLAGGQETQYFGPGTRLLVL.

The chain has TRBV20-1 and TRBJ1-2; D gene unclear. The CDR3 loop spans 9 amino acids. The V end was cut by 0 bases, the J end by 7 bases, with 0 bases between. In germline, CDR1 is DFQATT, CDR2 SNEGSKA (reference sequence). CDR3 DNA: TGCAGTGCTAGAGATGGCTACACCTTC. This translates into CSARDGYTF.

The V gene is TRBV2, the J gene TRBJ1-5, with D tentatively TRBD1 (5 bases). The V gene's germline CDR1 is SNHLY and CDR2 FYNNEI. V lost 4 bases and J lost 4, with 11 bases in between. There are 14 residues in the CDR3. The CDR3 protein is CASSGSGGNQPQHF. Written as DNA, the CDR3 is TGTGCCAGCAGTGGGAGTGGGGGAAATCAGCCCCAGCATTTT.

V usage is TRBV4-1 and J usage is TRBJ1-4; no definite D call. Germline values: CDR1 MGHRA, CDR2 YSYEKL. The V and J ends lost 0 bases and 7 bases respectively, with 15 bases between them. The CDR3 consists of 16 residues. In DNA form, the CDR3 reads TGCGCCAGCAGCCAAGATTCTCACCGCGGTGGTGAAAAACTGTTTTTT. Translated, it gives CASSQDSHRGGEKLFF.

J is TRBJ2-1 and V is TRBV7-3; 16 bases agree with TRBD2. Germline CDR1 is SGHTA and CDR2 is FQGTGA. CDR3 length equals 16 residues. V dropped 4 bases and J dropped 9; count of bases not matched to a gene: 6. Written as DNA, the CDR3 is TGTGCCAGCAGCTCGGGACTAGCGGGAGGGCCGGGTGAGCAGTTCTTC. This encodes CASSSGLAGGPGEQFF.

The rearrangement joins TRBV10-3 to TRBJ1-2; D ambiguous. The CDR3 is made up of 14 amino acids. The ends were cut back, 0 bases at V and 3 bases at J, with 8 bases in the middle. Germline CDR1 reads ENHRY; CDR2 reads SYGVKD. This chain's CDR3 is CAISESTRHYGYTF. The CDR3 coding sequence is TGTGCCATCAGTGAGTCAACCAGACACTATGGCTACACCTTC.

The V and J genes are TRBV6-1 and TRBJ1-2, with D possibly TRBD1 on 6 matching bases. V lost 3 bases and J 5 bases, leaving 13 bases between the germline ends. Germline assignment: CDR1 MNHNS and CDR2 SASEGT. The CDR3 contains 14 residues. The CDR3: CASSERQGTYGYTF. CDR3 nucleotide sequence: TGTGCCAGCAGTGAGCGGCAGGGGACTTATGGCTACACCTTC.

This clone occurred a few times. The chain combines TRBV10-1 with TRBJ1-1, with 8 nucleotides matching TRBD1. Unmatched junction bases numbered 3, after V lost 2 bases and J lost 4 bases. The CDR3 loop spans 14 amino acids. CDR1 WNHNN and CDR2 SYGVQD come from the germline V gene (reference sequence). The CDR3 sequence: CASSEETGATEAFF. CDR3 sequence (DNA): TGCGCCAGCAGTGAGGAGACAGGGGCCACTGAAGCTTTCTTT.

The sample holds a few counts of this clone. V gene TRBV2 combines with J gene TRBJ2-5; weak D call: TRBD1 (6 bases). The V end was cut by 6 bases, the J end by 3 bases, with 14 bases between. CDR3 length: 14 residues. Germline V gene lookup returns CDR1 SNHLY and CDR2 FYNNEI. The chain's CDR3 is CASRDDEGEETQYF. In nucleotides, the CDR3 is TGTGCCAGCAGGGATGACGAGGGGGAAGAGACCCAGTACTTC.

Details on this clone: One end of the junction varies from germline; a read error may be responsible. J is TRBJ2-5 and V is TRBV5-1; either TRBD1 or TRBD2 may fit D (5 bases each). The DNA end lines up better with TRBJ2-7; the J call may be wrong. The length of the CDR3 is 15 residues. Germline CDR1 and CDR2: SGHRS and YFSETQ. DNA for the CDR3: TGCGCCAGCAGATTGGGACCAGAAACGCCGGGCGAGCAGTACTTC. Its translation: CASRLGPETPGEQYF.

This clone was seen a few times. This chain links TRBV28 with TRBJ2-1; D possibly corresponds to TRBD2 (6 bases). Germline CDR1 reads MDHEN; CDR2 reads SYDVKM. Between the trimmed V and J ends, which lost 4 bases and 7 bases, there was a span of 20 bases. The CDR3 spans 16 residues. As DNA, the CDR3 is TGTGCCAGCAGTTCCCTCGGACGCGGGAATGAGAATGAGCAGTTCTTC. It translates to CASSSLGRGNENEQFF.

In this sample, this clone turned up once. J is TRBJ2-5 and V is TRBV5-1; 13 positions match TRBD2. With 4 bases clipped from V and 3 bases from J, the junction kept 3 bases outside the gene matches. In germline, CDR1 is SGHRS, CDR2 YFSETQ. The CDR3 extends over 15 amino acids. CDR3 nucleotide sequence: TGCGCCAGCAGCGGTGGGACTAGCGGGGAAGAGACCCAGTACTTC. Translating it yields CASSGGTSGEETQYF.

By sample share, this clone is medium-sized. The chain joins TRBV11-2 to TRBJ2-1; 8 bases agree with TRBD1. CDR1 and CDR2 (germline): SGHAT, FQNNGV. The CDR3 runs to 15 residues. With V trimmed by 5 bases and J by 4 bases, 7 bases remained unmatched. The CDR3 DNA reads as TGTGCCAGCAGCCCTAGGACAGGGAATTACAATGAGCAGTTCTTC. Amino acids: CASSPRTGNYNEQFF.

V is TRBV6-5 and J is TRBJ1-5; D ambiguous. The germline gives CDR1 MNHEY, CDR2 SVGAGI. The CDR3 has 12 amino acids. V shed 10 bases and J shed 9 bases, with 16 bases lying between them. CDR3 DNA: TGTGCCACCCGAACCGGGTCGTCGCCCCAGCATTTT. It translates to CATRTGSSPQHF.

The chain couples TRBV14 to TRBJ2-6; D is unresolved. Trimming took off 4 bases at V and 0 bases at J, with 10 bases between the two ends. Germline lookup yields CDR1 SGHDN and CDR2 FVKESK. The CDR3 length is 16 residues. The CDR3 loop reads CASSRVAYSGANVLTF. CDR3 coding DNA: TGTGCCAGCAGCCGAGTAGCTTACTCTGGGGCCAACGTCCTGACTTTC.

The chain uses TRBV28 and TRBJ1-5; D is ambiguous. Germline-derived CDR1 and CDR2 are MDHEN and SYDVKM. The CDR3 loop spans 12 amino acids. V shed 3 bases and J shed 5 bases, with 5 bases lying between them. In DNA, the CDR3 is TGTGCCAGCAGTTTGACTCATCAGCCCCAGCATTTT. The encoded protein is CASSLTHQPQHF.